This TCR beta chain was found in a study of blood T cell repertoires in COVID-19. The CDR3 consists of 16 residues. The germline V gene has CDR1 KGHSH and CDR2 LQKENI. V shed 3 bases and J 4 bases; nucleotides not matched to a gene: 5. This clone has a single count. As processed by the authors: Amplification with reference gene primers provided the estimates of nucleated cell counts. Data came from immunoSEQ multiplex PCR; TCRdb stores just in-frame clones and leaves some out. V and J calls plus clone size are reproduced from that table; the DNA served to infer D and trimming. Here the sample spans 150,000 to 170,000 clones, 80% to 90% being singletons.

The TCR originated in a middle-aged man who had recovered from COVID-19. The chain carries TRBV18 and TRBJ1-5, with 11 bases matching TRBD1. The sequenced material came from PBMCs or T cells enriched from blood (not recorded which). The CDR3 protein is CASSPQGTGGNQPQHF. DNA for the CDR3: TGTGCCAGCTCACCTCAAGGGACAGGGGGAAATCAGCCCCAGCATTTT.